This T cell receptor (beta chain) was sequenced during a study of STAT3 mutations in large granular lymphocyte leukemia. Background on the study: Immunosuppressive therapy was given to more than half of T-LGLL patients. Study observations and caveats: Treatment regimens differed across patients between samplings. At least one immunodominant TCR beta clonotype appeared in every T-cell large granular lymphocyte leukemia patient. Samples missed the first appearance of the clone.

The repertoire was sequenced with immunoSEQ multiplex PCR; TCRdb's copy has only in-frame clones and lacks some. Of tens of thousands of clones in the sample, roughly 93% are singletons; the top ten hold approximately 6%. As to this clone: Its antigen remains unidentified.

This CDR3 region has 15 residues. The V gene's germline CDR1 is MGHRA and CDR2 YSYEKL. The ends were cut back, 0 bases at V and 2 bases at J, with 10 bases in the middle. The chain links TRBV4-1 to TRBJ1-2, with D unclear. The sequence derives from a man in his forties with T-cell large granular lymphocyte leukemia. Some clones in this sample may be carry-over from other donors' samples. The sequenced sample consisted of peripheral blood mononuclear cells. The CDR3 coding sequence is TGCGCCAGCAGCCAAGATAACGGAGAGAACTATGGCTACACCTTC. It yields the protein CASSQDNGENYGYTF.